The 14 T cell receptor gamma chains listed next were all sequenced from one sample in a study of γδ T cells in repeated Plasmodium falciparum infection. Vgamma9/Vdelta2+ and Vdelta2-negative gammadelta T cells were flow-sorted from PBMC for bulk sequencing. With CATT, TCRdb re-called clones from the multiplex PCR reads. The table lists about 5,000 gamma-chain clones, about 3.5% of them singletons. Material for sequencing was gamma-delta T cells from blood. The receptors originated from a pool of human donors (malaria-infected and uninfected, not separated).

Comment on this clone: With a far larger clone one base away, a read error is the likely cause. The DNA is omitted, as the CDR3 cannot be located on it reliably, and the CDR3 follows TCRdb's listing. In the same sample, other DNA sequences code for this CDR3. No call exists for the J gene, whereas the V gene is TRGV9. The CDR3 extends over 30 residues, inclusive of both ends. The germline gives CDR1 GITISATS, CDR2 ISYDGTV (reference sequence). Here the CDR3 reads CALWEVIIRNSLAVEQHLLSQVSIGRIQHF.

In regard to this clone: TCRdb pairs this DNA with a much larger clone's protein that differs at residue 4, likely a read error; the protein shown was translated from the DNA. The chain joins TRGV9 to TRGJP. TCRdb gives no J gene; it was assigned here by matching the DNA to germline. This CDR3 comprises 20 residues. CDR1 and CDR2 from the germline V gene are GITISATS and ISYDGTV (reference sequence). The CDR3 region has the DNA TGTGCCTTGCGGGAGGTCGTCTCAAAAGATCGAGAGTTGGGCAAAAAAATCAAGGTATTT. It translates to CALREVVSKDRELGKKIKVF.

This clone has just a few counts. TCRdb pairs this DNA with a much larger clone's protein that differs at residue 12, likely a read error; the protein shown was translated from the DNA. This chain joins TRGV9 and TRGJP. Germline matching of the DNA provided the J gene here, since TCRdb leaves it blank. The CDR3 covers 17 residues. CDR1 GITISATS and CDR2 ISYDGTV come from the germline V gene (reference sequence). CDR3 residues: CALWEELQELGEKIKVF. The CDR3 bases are TGTGCCTTGTGGGAGGAATTACAAGAGTTGGGCGAAAAAATCAAGGTATTT.

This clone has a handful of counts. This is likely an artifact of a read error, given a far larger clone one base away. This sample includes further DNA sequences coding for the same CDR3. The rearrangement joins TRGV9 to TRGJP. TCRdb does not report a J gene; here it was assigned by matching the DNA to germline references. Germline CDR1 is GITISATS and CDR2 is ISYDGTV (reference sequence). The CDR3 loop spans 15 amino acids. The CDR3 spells CALWEESLGKKIKVF. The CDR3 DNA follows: TGTGCTTTGTGGGAGGAGTCGTTGGGCAAAAAAATCAAGGTATTT.

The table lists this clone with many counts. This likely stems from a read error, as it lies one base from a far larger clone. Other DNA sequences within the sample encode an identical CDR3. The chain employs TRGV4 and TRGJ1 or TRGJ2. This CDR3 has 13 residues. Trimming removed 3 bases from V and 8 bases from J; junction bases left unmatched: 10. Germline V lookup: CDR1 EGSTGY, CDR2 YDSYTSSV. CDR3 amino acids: CATWDYGEDKKLF. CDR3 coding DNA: TGTGCCACCTGGGATTACGGCGAGGATAAGAAACTCTTT.

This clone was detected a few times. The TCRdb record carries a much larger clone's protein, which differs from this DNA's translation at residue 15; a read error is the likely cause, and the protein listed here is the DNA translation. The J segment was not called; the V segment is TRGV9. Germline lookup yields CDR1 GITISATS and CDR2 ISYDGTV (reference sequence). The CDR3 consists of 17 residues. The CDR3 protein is CALWEVRLELGKKIEVF. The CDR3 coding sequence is TGTGCCTTGTGGGAGGTGCGTTTGGAGTTGGGCAAAAAAATCGAGGTATTT.

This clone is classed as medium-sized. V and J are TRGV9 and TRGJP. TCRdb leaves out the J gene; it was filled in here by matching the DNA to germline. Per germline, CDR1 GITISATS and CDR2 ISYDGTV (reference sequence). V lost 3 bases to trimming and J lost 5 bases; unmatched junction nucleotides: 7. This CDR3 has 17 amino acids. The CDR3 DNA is TGTGCCTTGTGGGAGCCGCAGGAAGAGTTGGGCAAAAAAATCAAGGTATTT. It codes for CALWEPQEELGKKIKVF.

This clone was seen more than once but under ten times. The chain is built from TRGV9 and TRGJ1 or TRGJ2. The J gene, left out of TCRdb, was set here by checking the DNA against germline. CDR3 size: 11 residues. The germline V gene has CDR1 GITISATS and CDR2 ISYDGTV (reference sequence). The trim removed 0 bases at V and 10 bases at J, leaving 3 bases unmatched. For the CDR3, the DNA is TGTGCCTTGTGGGAGGTGAAGAAGAAACTCTTT. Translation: CALWEVKKKLF.

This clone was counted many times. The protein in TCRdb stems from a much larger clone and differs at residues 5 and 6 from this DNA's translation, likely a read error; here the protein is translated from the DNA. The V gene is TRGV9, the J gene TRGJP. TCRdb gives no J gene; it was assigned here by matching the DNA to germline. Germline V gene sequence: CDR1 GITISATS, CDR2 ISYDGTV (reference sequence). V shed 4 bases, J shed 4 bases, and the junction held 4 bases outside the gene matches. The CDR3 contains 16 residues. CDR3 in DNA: TGTGCCTTGTGGGACGCACAAGAGTTGGGCAAAAAAATCAAGGTATTT. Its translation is CALWDAQELGKKIKVF.

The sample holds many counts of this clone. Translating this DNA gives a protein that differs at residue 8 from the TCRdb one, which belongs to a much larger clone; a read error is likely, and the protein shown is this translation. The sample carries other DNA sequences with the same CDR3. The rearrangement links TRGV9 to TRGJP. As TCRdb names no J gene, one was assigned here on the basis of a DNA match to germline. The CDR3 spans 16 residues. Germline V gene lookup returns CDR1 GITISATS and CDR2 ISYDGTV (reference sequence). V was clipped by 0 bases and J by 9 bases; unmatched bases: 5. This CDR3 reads CALWEVGGLGKKIKVF. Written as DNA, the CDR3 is TGTGCCTTGTGGGAGGTGGGGGGGTTGGGCAAAAAAATCAAGGTATTT.

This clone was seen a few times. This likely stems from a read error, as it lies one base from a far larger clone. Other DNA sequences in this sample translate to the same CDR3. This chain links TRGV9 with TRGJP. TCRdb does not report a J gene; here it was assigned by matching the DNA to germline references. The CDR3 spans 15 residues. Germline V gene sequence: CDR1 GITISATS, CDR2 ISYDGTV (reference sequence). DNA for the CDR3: TGTGCCCTGTGGGAGGTGCGGATGGGCAAAAAAATCAAGGTATTT. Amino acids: CALWEVRMGKKIKVF.

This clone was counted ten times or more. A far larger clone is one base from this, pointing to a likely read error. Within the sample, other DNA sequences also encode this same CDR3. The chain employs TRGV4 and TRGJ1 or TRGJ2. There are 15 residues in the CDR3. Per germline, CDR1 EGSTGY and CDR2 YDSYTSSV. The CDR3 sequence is CATWDGPGDYYKKLF. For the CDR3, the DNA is TGTGCCACCTGGGATGGGCCAGGGGATTATTACAAGAAACTCTTT.

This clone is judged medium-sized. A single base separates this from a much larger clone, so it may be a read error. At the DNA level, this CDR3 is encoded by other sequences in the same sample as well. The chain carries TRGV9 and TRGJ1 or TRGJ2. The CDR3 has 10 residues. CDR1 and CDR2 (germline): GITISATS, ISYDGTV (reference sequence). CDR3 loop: CALWTVKKLF. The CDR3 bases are TGTGCCTTGTGGACAGTTAAGAAGCTCTTT.

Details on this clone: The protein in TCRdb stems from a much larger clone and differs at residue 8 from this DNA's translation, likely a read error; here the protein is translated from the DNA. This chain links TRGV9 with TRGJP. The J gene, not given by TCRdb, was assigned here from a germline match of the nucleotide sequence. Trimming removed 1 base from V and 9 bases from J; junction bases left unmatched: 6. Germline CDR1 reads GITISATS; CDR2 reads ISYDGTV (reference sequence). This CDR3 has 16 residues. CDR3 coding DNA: TGTGCCTTGTGGGAGGTACGGGGGTTGGGCAAAAAAATCAAGGTATTT. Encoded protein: CALWEVRGLGKKIKVF.